These T cell receptor beta chains were read from a single sample in a study of early T cells in non-severe SARS-CoV-2 infection. TCRdb fed the 5' RACE reads into MiXCR, producing one record per CDR3 protein. The repertoire holds roughly 66,000 distinct CDR3 sequences, with roughly 9.1% as singletons. The specimen was whole blood. The receptors derive from an adult who was a healthcare worker with PCR-confirmed SARS-CoV-2 infection or an uninfected control (not recorded which). The CDR3 runs from the conserved cysteine through the conserved F or W. Fields, in order: D gene, V gene, J gene, clone size, CDR3 DNA, CDR3 protein. D genes are given only for firm matches. Clone size, where shown, is once, few, many, or a class for clones that have expanded.

D gene: TRBD2
V gene: TRBV5-8
J gene: TRBJ2-3
clone size: few
CDR3 DNA: TGTGCCAGCAGCCCCCTTAGCGGGTCTAGCACAGATACGCAGTATTTT
CDR3 protein: CASSPLSGSSTDTQYF

D gene: -
V gene: TRBV2
J gene: TRBJ2-7
clone size: many
CDR3 DNA: TGTGCCGGCGGTGGTTGGCAGGGGGGCTACGAGCAGTACTTC
CDR3 protein: CAGGGWQGGYEQYF

D gene: TRBD1
V gene: TRBV6-1
J gene: TRBJ2-1
clone size: few
CDR3 DNA: TGTGCCAGCGACGAGGGCCAGGGGGTAAATGAGCAGTTCTTC
CDR3 protein: CASDEGQGVNEQFF

D gene: TRBD2
V gene: TRBV9
J gene: TRBJ2-2
clone size: many
CDR3 DNA: TGTGCCAGCAGCGTAGCCGGGAGGGTAGGCACCGGGGAGCTGTTTTTT
CDR3 protein: CASSVAGRVGTGELFF

D gene: TRBD2
V gene: TRBV5-5
J gene: TRBJ2-2
clone size: few
CDR3 DNA: TGTGCCAGCAGCTTCCTAGCGGGCCCGGACACCGGGGAGCTGTTTTTT
CDR3 protein: CASSFLAGPDTGELFF

D gene: -
V gene: TRBV9
J gene: TRBJ1-2
clone size: many
CDR3 DNA: TGTGCCAGCAGCGTGGGACCGACTAACTATGGCTACACCTTC
CDR3 protein: CASSVGPTNYGYTF

D gene: -
V gene: TRBV30
J gene: TRBJ2-7
clone size: many
CDR3 DNA: TGTGCCTGGAGCCCCGGGACGGAGATGGGCGAGCAGTACTTC
CDR3 protein: CAWSPGTEMGEQYF

D gene: TRBD2
V gene: TRBV12-3/TRBV12-4
J gene: TRBJ2-3
clone size: -
CDR3 DNA: TGTGCCAGCAGTTTAGCTCCAGGGACTAGCGGGAGTGCGTCGTCAAGCACAGATACGCAGTATTTT
CDR3 protein: CASSLAPGTSGSASSSTDTQYF

D gene: -
V gene: TRBV30
J gene: TRBJ2-7
clone size: few
CDR3 DNA: TGTGCCTGGAGTCTTGGGGGGAACTTTCAGTACTTC
CDR3 protein: CAWSLGGNFQYF

D gene: TRBD2
V gene: TRBV20-1
J gene: TRBJ2-7
clone size: -
CDR3 DNA: TGCAGTGCTCCCAGACTAGCGGGAGCCTACGAGCAGTACTTC
CDR3 protein: CSAPRLAGAYEQYF

D gene: -
V gene: TRBV7-6
J gene: TRBJ2-5
clone size: few
CDR3 DNA: TGTGCCAGCAGCTTTATACTAGGTCCCCAAGAGACCCAGTACTTC
CDR3 protein: CASSFILGPQETQYF

D gene: -
V gene: TRBV5-1
J gene: TRBJ2-3
clone size: -
CDR3 DNA: TGCGCCAGCAGCTCCCCCTCCGGGGGAGATACGCAGTATTTT
CDR3 protein: CASSSPSGGDTQYF

D gene: TRBD2
V gene: TRBV20-1
J gene: TRBJ2-1
clone size: medium-sized
CDR3 DNA: TGCAGTGCCCTAGGACTAGCGGGAGTCGGCTCCTACAATGAGCAGTTCTTC
CDR3 protein: CSALGLAGVGSYNEQFF

D gene: -
V gene: TRBV28
J gene: TRBJ2-3
clone size: many
CDR3 DNA: TGTGCCAGCAGTTCCCCATTCGCACTAGAGGTCGCAGATACGCAGTATTTT
CDR3 protein: CASSSPFALEVADTQYF

D gene: -
V gene: TRBV7-8
J gene: TRBJ2-3
clone size: few
CDR3 DNA: TGTGCCAGCAGCTTGACTAGTAGGACAGATACGCAGTATTTT
CDR3 protein: CASSLTSRTDTQYF

D gene: -
V gene: TRBV18
J gene: TRBJ2-3
clone size: -
CDR3 DNA: TGTGCCAGCTCGCTGGGGACTGCTAGCACAGATACGCAGTATTTT
CDR3 protein: CASSLGTASTDTQYF

D gene: -
V gene: TRBV3-1
J gene: TRBJ1-1
clone size: -
CDR3 DNA: TGTGCCAGCAGCCCCCGGGCATTCCATGAAGCTTTCTTT
CDR3 protein: CASSPRAFHEAFF

D gene: -
V gene: TRBV6-2/TRBV6-3
J gene: TRBJ2-1
clone size: few
CDR3 DNA: TGTGCCAGCAGTTACCCCAGGACTACCCGGGAGTGGGGGAATGAGCAGTTCTTC
CDR3 protein: CASSYPRTTREWGNEQFF

D gene: TRBD1
V gene: TRBV11-2
J gene: TRBJ1-6
clone size: many
CDR3 DNA: TGTGCCAGCAGTCCCGGGACAGCGGCCACACCCCTCCACTTT
CDR3 protein: CASSPGTAATPLHF

D gene: TRBD2
V gene: TRBV7-2
J gene: TRBJ2-1
clone size: few
CDR3 DNA: TGTGCCAGCAGCGACAATCGGCTAGCGGGCAAGGGATACAATGAGCAGTTCTTC
CDR3 protein: CASSDNRLAGKGYNEQFF

D gene: -
V gene: TRBV29-1
J gene: TRBJ2-4
clone size: few
CDR3 DNA: TGCAGCGTAGGACAAGGGAACATTCAGTACTTC
CDR3 protein: CSVGQGNIQYF

D gene: TRBD1
V gene: TRBV12-3/TRBV12-4
J gene: TRBJ2-3
clone size: few
CDR3 DNA: TGTGCCGGCGCCCGGCCGGGACAGGATACGCAGTATTTT
CDR3 protein: CAGARPGQDTQYF

D gene: TRBD1
V gene: TRBV7-2
J gene: TRBJ1-2
clone size: few
CDR3 DNA: TGTGCCAGCAGCTTGGGACAGGTGTATGACTATGGCTACACCTTC
CDR3 protein: CASSLGQVYDYGYTF

D gene: TRBD2
V gene: TRBV12-3/TRBV12-4
J gene: TRBJ2-5
clone size: -
CDR3 DNA: TGTGCCAGCAGTTACGGGGGAGGGGAGACCCAGTACTTC
CDR3 protein: CASSYGGGETQYF

D gene: -
V gene: TRBV10-3
J gene: TRBJ1-5
clone size: many
CDR3 DNA: TGTGCCATCAGTGAGTCCCCAGGCCAGGGGCCCCAGCATTTT
CDR3 protein: CAISESPGQGPQHF

D gene: -
V gene: TRBV20-1
J gene: TRBJ1-1
clone size: -
CDR3 DNA: TGCGTAGGCACTGAAGCTTTCTTT
CDR3 protein: CVGTEAFF

D gene: TRBD2
V gene: TRBV7-2
J gene: TRBJ2-5
clone size: few
CDR3 DNA: TGTGCCAGCAGCTTAGGTGCTAGCGGATTCCCCCGTGAGACCCAGTACTTC
CDR3 protein: CASSLGASGFPRETQYF

D gene: -
V gene: TRBV3-1
J gene: TRBJ2-7
clone size: -
CDR3 DNA: TGTGCCAGCAGCCAAGTAGGGGAGCAGTACTTC
CDR3 protein: CASSQVGEQYF

D gene: TRBD2
V gene: TRBV12-3/TRBV12-4
J gene: TRBJ2-3
clone size: many
CDR3 DNA: TGTGCCAGCAGACCCTTTAGCGGGAGGCGGGGGACAGATACGCAGTATTTT
CDR3 protein: CASRPFSGRRGTDTQYF

D gene: TRBD2
V gene: TRBV4-2
J gene: TRBJ2-1
clone size: many
CDR3 DNA: TGTGCCAGCAGCCCCCCGGGACTAGCGGGAGTTGATGAGCAGTTCTTC
CDR3 protein: CASSPPGLAGVDEQFF

D gene: -
V gene: TRBV7-8
J gene: TRBJ2-2
clone size: -
CDR3 DNA: TGTGCCAGCAGCTCATTTTACCTCAGGGCCGTCAAGAACACCGGGGAGCTGTTTTTT
CDR3 protein: CASSSFYLRAVKNTGELFF

D gene: TRBD1
V gene: TRBV12-3/TRBV12-4
J gene: TRBJ2-7
clone size: -
CDR3 DNA: TGTGCCAGCAGCAGGACAGGCGAGCAGTACTTC
CDR3 protein: CASSRTGEQYF

D gene: -
V gene: TRBV11-3
J gene: TRBJ1-4
clone size: many
CDR3 DNA: TGTGCCAGCAGCCGCCGACCTAATGAAAAACTGTTTTTT
CDR3 protein: CASSRRPNEKLFF

D gene: TRBD2
V gene: TRBV18
J gene: TRBJ2-2
clone size: many
CDR3 DNA: TGTGCCAGCTCACCACTGAGCGGGGACGCCGGGGAGCTGTTTTTT
CDR3 protein: CASSPLSGDAGELFF

D gene: -
V gene: TRBV7-8
J gene: TRBJ2-7
clone size: many
CDR3 DNA: TGTGCCAGCAGCCCTACCTACCGGGACGACACCTACGAGCAGTACTTC
CDR3 protein: CASSPTYRDDTYEQYF

D gene: -
V gene: TRBV28
J gene: TRBJ2-5
clone size: few
CDR3 DNA: TGTGCCAGCAGTACCACGGGAGACCTCCAAGAGACCCAGTACTTC
CDR3 protein: CASSTTGDLQETQYF

D gene: -
V gene: TRBV7-9
J gene: TRBJ1-2
clone size: -
CDR3 DNA: TGTGCCAGCAGCTTAGCGAACCATTTGCCTAACTATGGCTACACCTTC
CDR3 protein: CASSLANHLPNYGYTF

D gene: TRBD1
V gene: TRBV6-1
J gene: TRBJ2-5
clone size: -
CDR3 DNA: TGTGCCAGCAGTATGGACAGGGATTCCCAGTACTTC
CDR3 protein: CASSMDRDSQYF

D gene: TRBD1
V gene: TRBV18
J gene: TRBJ1-6
clone size: -
CDR3 DNA: TGTGCCAGCTCGCCCCGTCCGGGACAGGGTTATAATTCACCCCTCCACTTT
CDR3 protein: CASSPRPGQGYNSPLHF

D gene: -
V gene: TRBV27
J gene: TRBJ2-1
clone size: many
CDR3 DNA: TGTGCCAGCAGTTACAGGTCCGGCCCCTACAATGAGCAGTTCTTC
CDR3 protein: CASSYRSGPYNEQFF

D gene: -
V gene: TRBV12-1
J gene: TRBJ2-7
clone size: -
CDR3 DNA: TGTGCCAGCAGCTTTGTTCGCAGGGCGGCCTACGAGCAGTACTTC
CDR3 protein: CASSFVRRAAYEQYF

D gene: TRBD1
V gene: TRBV4-3
J gene: TRBJ2-7
clone size: -
CDR3 DNA: TGCGCCAGCAGCCAGGGGACAGGGGGCGTTTACGAGCAGTACTTC
CDR3 protein: CASSQGTGGVYEQYF

D gene: TRBD2
V gene: TRBV2
J gene: TRBJ2-3
clone size: -
CDR3 DNA: TGTGCCAGCTCCTGGACTAGCGGGAACACAGATACGCAGTATTTT
CDR3 protein: CASSWTSGNTDTQYF

D gene: -
V gene: TRBV2
J gene: TRBJ2-7
clone size: -
CDR3 DNA: TGTGCCAGCACACTCGGACAGAGCTACGAGCAGTACTTC
CDR3 protein: CASTLGQSYEQYF

D gene: -
V gene: TRBV14
J gene: TRBJ2-7
clone size: -
CDR3 DNA: TGTGCCAGCAGCCAAGGGACCAACCCCTACGAGCAGTACTTC
CDR3 protein: CASSQGTNPYEQYF

D gene: TRBD2
V gene: TRBV7-2
J gene: TRBJ2-3
clone size: -
CDR3 DNA: TGTGCCAGCAGCTCCCAAGCGGGAGGGAGCACAGATACGCAGTATTTT
CDR3 protein: CASSSQAGGSTDTQYF

D gene: -
V gene: TRBV7-2
J gene: TRBJ1-2
clone size: few
CDR3 DNA: TGTGCCAGCAGCTTAGCCATGGGCGCGGGCTATGGCTACACCTTC
CDR3 protein: CASSLAMGAGYGYTF

D gene: -
V gene: TRBV28
J gene: TRBJ1-3
clone size: few
CDR3 DNA: TGTGCCAGCAGCGCAGCCTTGGCCTCTGGAAACACCATATATTTT
CDR3 protein: CASSAALASGNTIYF

D gene: TRBD1
V gene: TRBV5-5
J gene: TRBJ1-5
clone size: few
CDR3 DNA: TGTGCCAGCAGCGAAAGAACAGGGGTTCAGCCCCAGCATTTT
CDR3 protein: CASSERTGVQPQHF

D gene: -
V gene: TRBV7-7
J gene: TRBJ1-4
clone size: few
CDR3 DNA: TGTGCCAGCAGCTTAAAAGGGGGGCAGTTTGAAAAACTGTTTTTT
CDR3 protein: CASSLKGGQFEKLFF

D gene: TRBD1
V gene: TRBV24-1
J gene: TRBJ2-5
clone size: -
CDR3 DNA: TGTGCCACCAGTGATTTGACAGGGGGAGATCAAGAGACCCAGTACTTC
CDR3 protein: CATSDLTGGDQETQYF

D gene: -
V gene: TRBV4-2
J gene: TRBJ2-2
clone size: -
CDR3 DNA: TGTGCCAGCAGCCAAGGTGGGAACAGGGAATCCGGGGAGCTGTTTTTT
CDR3 protein: CASSQGGNRESGELFF

D gene: TRBD2
V gene: TRBV18
J gene: TRBJ2-5
clone size: few
CDR3 DNA: TGTGCCAGCAAACCCGGGACTAGCGGAGAGACCCAGTACTTC
CDR3 protein: CASKPGTSGETQYF

D gene: TRBD1
V gene: TRBV20-1
J gene: TRBJ2-3
clone size: few
CDR3 DNA: TGCAGTGCTAGAGCCCCAAGCAGGGGGCCGAGCACAGATACGCAGTATTTT
CDR3 protein: CSARAPSRGPSTDTQYF

D gene: -
V gene: TRBV19
J gene: TRBJ2-5
clone size: few
CDR3 DNA: TGTGCCAGTAGTATCTCCAGCCTAGGGCAGACCCAGTACTTC
CDR3 protein: CASSISSLGQTQYF